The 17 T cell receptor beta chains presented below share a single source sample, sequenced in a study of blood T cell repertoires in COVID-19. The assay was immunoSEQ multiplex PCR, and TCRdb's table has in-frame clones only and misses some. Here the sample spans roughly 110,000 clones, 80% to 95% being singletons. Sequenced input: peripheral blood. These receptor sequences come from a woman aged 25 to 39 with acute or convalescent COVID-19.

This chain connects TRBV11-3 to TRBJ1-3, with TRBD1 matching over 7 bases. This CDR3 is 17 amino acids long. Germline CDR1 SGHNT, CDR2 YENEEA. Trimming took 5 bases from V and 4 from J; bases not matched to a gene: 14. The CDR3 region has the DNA TGTGCCAGCAGCCTACATGCTGACAGGGCGAAAGGAAACACCATATATTTT. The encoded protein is CASSLHADRAKGNTIYF.

CDR3 nucleotide sequence: TGTGCCAGCACCGCAGGGGGCGGATTAGATACGCAGTATTTT. Amino acids: CASTAGGGLDTQYF. This rearrangement joins TRBV27 to TRBJ2-3; 8 positions agree with TRBD1. The CDR3 totals 14 residues. The germline gives CDR1 MNHEY, CDR2 SMNVEV (reference sequence). V dropped 7 bases and J dropped 5; count of bases not matched to a gene: 8.

The CDR3 loop is CASSQGLAGGPFYNEQFF. Here the CDR3 DNA reads TGTGCCAGCAGCCAGGGACTAGCGGGAGGGCCTTTCTACAATGAGCAGTTCTTC. The chain joins TRBV7-2 to TRBJ2-1; TRBD2 agrees at 16 bases. The germline V gene encodes CDR1 SGHTA and CDR2 FQGNSA. The trim removed 5 bases at V and 3 bases at J, leaving 7 bases unmatched. The length of the CDR3 is 18 residues.

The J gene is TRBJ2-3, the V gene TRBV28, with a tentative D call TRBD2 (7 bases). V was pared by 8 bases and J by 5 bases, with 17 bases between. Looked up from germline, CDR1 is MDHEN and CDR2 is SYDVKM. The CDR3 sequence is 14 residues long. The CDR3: CASGPRGEGDTQYF. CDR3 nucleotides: TGTGCCAGCGGGCCAAGGGGGGAGGGAGATACGCAGTATTTT.

The CDR3 region is CASSPDSFSGNTIYF. In DNA, the CDR3 is TGTGCCAGCAGCCCGGACAGTTTCTCTGGAAACACCATATATTTT. V usage is TRBV7-2 and J usage is TRBJ1-3, with D perhaps matching TRBD1 (6 bases). Germline V gene data show CDR1 as SGHTA and CDR2 as FQGNSA. The V end lost 5 bases, the J end lost 0 bases, and 11 bases lay between the germline ends. The CDR3 is 15 amino acids.

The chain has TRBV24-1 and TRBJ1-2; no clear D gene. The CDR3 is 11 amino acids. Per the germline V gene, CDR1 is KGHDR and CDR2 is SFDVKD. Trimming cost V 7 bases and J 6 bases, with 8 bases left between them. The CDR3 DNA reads TGTGCCACCAGGGATCCCAATGGCTACACCTTC. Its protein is CATRDPNGYTF.

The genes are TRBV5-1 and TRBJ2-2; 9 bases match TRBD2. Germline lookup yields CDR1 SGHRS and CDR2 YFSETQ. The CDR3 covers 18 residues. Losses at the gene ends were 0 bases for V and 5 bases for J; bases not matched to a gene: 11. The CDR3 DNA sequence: TGCGCCAGCAGCTTGGGTAGCGGGGGCGCCTTCGGAACCGGGGAGCTGTTTTTT. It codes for CASSLGSGGAFGTGELFF.

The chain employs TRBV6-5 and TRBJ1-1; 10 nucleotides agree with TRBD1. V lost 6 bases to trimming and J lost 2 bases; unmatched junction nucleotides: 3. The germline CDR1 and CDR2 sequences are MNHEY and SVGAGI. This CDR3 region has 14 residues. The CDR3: CASSWDRGNTEAFF. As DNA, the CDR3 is TGTGCCAGCAGCTGGGACAGGGGAAACACTGAAGCTTTCTTT.

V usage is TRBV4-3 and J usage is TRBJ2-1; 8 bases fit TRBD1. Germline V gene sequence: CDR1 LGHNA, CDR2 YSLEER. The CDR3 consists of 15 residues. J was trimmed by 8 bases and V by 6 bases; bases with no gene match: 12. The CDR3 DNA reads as TGCGCCAGCAGTACAGGACAGGGTGGGTTGGATGAGCAGTTCTTC. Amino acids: CASSTGQGGLDEQFF.

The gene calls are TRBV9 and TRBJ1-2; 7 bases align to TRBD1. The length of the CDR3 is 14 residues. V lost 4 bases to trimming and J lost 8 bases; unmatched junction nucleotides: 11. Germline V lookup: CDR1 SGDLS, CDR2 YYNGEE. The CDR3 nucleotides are TGTGCCAGCAGCCCGGGACAGTGGCTCGTGGGCTACACCTTC. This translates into CASSPGQWLVGYTF.

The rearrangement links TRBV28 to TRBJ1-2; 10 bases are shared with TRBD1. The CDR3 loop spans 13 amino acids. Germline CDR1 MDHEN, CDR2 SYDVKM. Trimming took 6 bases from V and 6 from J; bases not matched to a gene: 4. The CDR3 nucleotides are TGTGCCAGCAGCACGACAGGGGGCGATGGCTACACCTTC. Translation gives CASSTTGGDGYTF.

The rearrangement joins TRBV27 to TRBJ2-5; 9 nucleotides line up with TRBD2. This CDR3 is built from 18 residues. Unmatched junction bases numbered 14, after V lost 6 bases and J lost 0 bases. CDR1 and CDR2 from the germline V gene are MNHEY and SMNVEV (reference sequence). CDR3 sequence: CASRLGGGGRPYQETQYF. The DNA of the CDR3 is TGTGCCAGCAGGCTCGGCGGGGGGGGGCGGCCGTACCAAGAGACCCAGTACTTC.

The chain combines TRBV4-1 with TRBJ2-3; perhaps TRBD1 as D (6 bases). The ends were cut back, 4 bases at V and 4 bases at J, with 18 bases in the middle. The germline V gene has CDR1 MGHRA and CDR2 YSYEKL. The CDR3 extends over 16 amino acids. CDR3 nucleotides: TGCGCCAGCAGCCTCGTAACAGGGACCCCACCAGATACGCAGTATTTT. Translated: CASSLVTGTPPDTQYF.

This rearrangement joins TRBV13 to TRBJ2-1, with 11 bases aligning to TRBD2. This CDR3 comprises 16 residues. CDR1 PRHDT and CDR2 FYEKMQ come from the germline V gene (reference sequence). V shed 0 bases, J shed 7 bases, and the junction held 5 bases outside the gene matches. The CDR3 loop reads CASSLGLAGGGNEQFF. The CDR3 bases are TGTGCCAGCAGCTTAGGGCTAGCGGGGGGTGGGAATGAGCAGTTCTTC.

The CDR3 reads CASSEAGVADTQYF. The CDR3 nucleotides read TGTGCCAGCAGTGAGGCAGGGGTCGCAGATACGCAGTATTTT. The J gene is TRBJ2-3, the V gene TRBV6-4; D might be TRBD1 (6 bases). The V and J ends lost 3 bases and 4 bases respectively, with 11 bases between them. This CDR3 has 14 amino acids. Germline CDR1 is MRHNA and CDR2 is SNTAGT.

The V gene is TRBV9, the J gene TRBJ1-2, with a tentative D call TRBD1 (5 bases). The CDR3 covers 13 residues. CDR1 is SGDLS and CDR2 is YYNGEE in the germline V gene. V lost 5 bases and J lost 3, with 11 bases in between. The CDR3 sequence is CASRDSKDYGYTF. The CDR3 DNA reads TGTGCCAGCAGAGACAGTAAGGACTATGGCTACACCTTC.

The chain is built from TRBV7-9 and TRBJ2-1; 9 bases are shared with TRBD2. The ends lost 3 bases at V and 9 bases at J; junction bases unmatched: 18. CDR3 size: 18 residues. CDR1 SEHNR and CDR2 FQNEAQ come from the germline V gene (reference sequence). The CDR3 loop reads CASSLQTAAVAGAGEQFF. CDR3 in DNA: TGTGCCAGCAGCTTGCAAACCGCGGCGGTAGCGGGAGCTGGTGAGCAGTTCTTC. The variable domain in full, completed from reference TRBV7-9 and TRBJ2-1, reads DTGVSQNPRHKITKRGQNVTFRCDPISEHNRLYWYRQTLGQGPEFLTYFQNEAQLEKSRLLSDRFSAERPKGSFSTLEIQRTEQGDSAMYLCASSLQTAAVAGAGEQFFGPGTRLTVL.